The 6 T cell receptor beta chains presented below share a single source sample, sequenced in a study of control samples from healthy donors and cancer patients. Sequencing used immunoSEQ multiplex PCR; TCRdb keeps in-frame clones, though not all of them. The specimen's table records roughly 190,000 clones. The sample taken for sequencing was blood. The receptors here all came from a woman in her thirties in good health.

The chain couples TRBV28 to TRBJ1-5, with a tentative D call TRBD1 (6 bases). This CDR3 comprises 15 residues. Trimming cost V 6 bases and J 2 bases, with 14 bases left between them. The germline V gene has CDR1 MDHEN and CDR2 SYDVKM. The CDR3 nucleotides read TGTGCCAGCAGCAACCCCCAGGGGCGCAATCAGCCCCAGCATTTT. It is translated as CASSNPQGRNQPQHF.

V and J are TRBV5-1 and TRBJ1-1; 10 positions agree with TRBD1. Trimming at V came to 4 bases and at J to 4 bases, leaving 7 bases not matched to a gene. The CDR3 extends over 15 amino acids. CDR1 is SGHRS, CDR2 YFSETQ, per germline. The CDR3: CASSPRTGGSTEAFF. The CDR3 nucleotides are TGCGCCAGCAGCCCCCGGACAGGGGGATCCACTGAAGCTTTCTTT.

The chain recombines TRBV5-6 with TRBJ1-5; no definite D call. V lost 6 bases, J lost 4 bases, and 17 bases lay in between. The CDR3 contains 15 residues. CDR1 and CDR2 from the germline V gene are SGHDT and YYEEEE. The CDR3 bases are TGTGCCAGCATCGTGCGTTTAGGCAGTAATCAGCCCCAGCATTTT. Its translation is CASIVRLGSNQPQHF.

J is TRBJ1-1 and V is TRBV28, with D perhaps matching TRBD1 (5 bases). V gave up 6 bases and J gave up 1 base, with 15 bases separating them. The CDR3 consists of 15 residues. Germline V gene data show CDR1 as MDHEN and CDR2 as SYDVKM. The CDR3 DNA reads as TGTGCCAGCAGAAAAGGTGTCACAGGGAACACTGAAGCTTTCTTT. Translating it yields CASRKGVTGNTEAFF.

The rearrangement joins TRBV28 to TRBJ1-5; D not resolved. The V end was cut by 6 bases, the J end by 5 bases, with 17 bases between. The CDR3 extends over 15 amino acids. Germline V gene data show CDR1 as MDHEN and CDR2 as SYDVKM. CDR3 DNA: TGTGCCAGCAGGGAGCTGGTTCCTTTTCATCAGCCCCAGCATTTT. It codes for CASRELVPFHQPQHF.

This chain uses TRBV28 with TRBJ1-4; D unresolved. The V end lost 2 bases, the J end lost 0 bases, and 4 bases lay between the germline ends. Germline-derived CDR1 and CDR2 are MDHEN and SYDVKM. The CDR3 covers 14 residues. The CDR3 reads CASSLVATNEKLFF. CDR3 coding DNA: TGTGCCAGCAGTTTAGTAGCAACTAATGAAAAACTGTTTTTT.